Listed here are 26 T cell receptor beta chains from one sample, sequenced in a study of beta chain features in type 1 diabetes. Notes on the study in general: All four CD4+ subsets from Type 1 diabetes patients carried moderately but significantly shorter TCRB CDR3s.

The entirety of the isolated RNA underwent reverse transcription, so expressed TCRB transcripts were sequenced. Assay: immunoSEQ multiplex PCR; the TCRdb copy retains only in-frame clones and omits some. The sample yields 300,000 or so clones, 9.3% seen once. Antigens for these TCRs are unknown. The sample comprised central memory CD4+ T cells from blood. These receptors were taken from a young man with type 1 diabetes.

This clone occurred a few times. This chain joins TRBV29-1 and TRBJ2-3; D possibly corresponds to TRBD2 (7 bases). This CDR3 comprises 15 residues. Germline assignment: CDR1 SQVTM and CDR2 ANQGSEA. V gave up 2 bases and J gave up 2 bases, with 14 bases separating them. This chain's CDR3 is CSVETGAGATDTQYF. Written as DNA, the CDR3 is TGCAGCGTTGAAACTGGGGCGGGGGCCACAGATACGCAGTATTTT.

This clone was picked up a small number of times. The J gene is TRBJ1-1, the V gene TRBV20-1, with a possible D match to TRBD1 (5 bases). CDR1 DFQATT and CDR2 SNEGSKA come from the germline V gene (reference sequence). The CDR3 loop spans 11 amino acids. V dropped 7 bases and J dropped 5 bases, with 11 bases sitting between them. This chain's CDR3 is CSGVEGTEAFF. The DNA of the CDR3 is TGCAGTGGGGTGGAGGGGACTGAAGCTTTCTTT.

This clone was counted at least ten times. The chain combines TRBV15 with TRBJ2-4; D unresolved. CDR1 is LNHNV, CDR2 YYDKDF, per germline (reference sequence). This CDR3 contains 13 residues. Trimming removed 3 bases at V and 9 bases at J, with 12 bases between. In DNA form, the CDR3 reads TGTGCCACCAGCAGGCCACTGCTTCCCATTCAGTACTTC. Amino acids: CATSRPLLPIQYF.

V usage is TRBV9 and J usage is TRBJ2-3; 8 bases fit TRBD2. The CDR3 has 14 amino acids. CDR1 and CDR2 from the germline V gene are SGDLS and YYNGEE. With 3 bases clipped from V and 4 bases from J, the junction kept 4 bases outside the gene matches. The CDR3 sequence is CASSGIAGSDTQYF. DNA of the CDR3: TGTGCCAGCAGCGGTATAGCGGGGTCAGATACGCAGTATTTT.

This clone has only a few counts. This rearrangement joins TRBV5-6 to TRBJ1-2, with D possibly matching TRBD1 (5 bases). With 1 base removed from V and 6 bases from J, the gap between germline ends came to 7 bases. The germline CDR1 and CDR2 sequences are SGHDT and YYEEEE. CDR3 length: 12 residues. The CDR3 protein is CASSLTGHGYTF. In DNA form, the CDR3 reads TGTGCCAGCAGCTTGACGGGGCATGGCTACACCTTC.

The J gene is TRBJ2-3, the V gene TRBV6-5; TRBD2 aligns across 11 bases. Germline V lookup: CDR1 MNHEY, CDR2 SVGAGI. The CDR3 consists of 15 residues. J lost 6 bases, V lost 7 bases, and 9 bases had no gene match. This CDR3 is CASIDPSGGPDTQYF. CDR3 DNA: TGTGCCAGCATTGACCCTAGCGGGGGGCCGGATACGCAGTATTTT.

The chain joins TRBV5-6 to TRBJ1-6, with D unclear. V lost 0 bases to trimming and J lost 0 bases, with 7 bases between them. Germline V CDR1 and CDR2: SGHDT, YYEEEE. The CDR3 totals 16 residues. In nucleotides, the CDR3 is TGTGCCAGCAGCTTGGCCACGGGCTCCTATAATTCACCCCTCCACTTT. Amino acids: CASSLATGSYNSPLHF.

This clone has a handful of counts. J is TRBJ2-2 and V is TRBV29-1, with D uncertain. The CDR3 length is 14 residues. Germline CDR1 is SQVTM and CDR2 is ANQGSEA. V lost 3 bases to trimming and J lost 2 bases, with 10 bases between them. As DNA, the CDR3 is TGCAGCGTTGACACGATCTTTAACACCGGGGAGCTGTTTTTT. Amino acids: CSVDTIFNTGELFF.

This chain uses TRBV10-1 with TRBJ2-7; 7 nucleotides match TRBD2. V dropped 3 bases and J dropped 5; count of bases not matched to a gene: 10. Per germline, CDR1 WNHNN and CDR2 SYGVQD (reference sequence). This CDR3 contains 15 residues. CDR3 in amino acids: CASSDRAGSWDEQYF. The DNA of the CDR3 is TGCGCCAGCAGTGATAGAGCGGGGTCCTGGGACGAGCAGTACTTC.

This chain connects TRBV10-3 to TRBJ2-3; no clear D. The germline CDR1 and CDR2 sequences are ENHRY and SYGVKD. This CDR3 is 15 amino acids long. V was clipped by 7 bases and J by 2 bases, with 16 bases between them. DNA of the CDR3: TGTGCCATCAATAACGGTCTAGATCCCACAGATACGCAGTATTTT. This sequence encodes CAINNGLDPTDTQYF.

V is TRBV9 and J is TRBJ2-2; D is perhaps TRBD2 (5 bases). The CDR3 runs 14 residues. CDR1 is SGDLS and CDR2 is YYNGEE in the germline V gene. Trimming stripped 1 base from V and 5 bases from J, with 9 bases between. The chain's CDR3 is CASSVQEGTGELFF. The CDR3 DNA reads TGTGCCAGCAGCGTACAAGAGGGAACCGGGGAGCTGTTTTTT.

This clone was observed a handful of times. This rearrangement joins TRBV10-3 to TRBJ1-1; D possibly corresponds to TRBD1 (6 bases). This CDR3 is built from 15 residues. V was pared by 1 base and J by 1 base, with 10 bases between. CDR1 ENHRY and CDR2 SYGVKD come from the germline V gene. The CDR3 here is CAISEFLDRNTEAFF. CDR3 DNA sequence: TGTGCCATCAGTGAGTTCTTGGACAGGAACACTGAAGCTTTCTTT.

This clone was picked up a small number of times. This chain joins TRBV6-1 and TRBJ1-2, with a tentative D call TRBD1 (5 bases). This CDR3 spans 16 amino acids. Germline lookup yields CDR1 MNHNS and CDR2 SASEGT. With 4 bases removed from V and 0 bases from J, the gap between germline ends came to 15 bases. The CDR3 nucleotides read TGTGCCAGCAGTGCTACCTCGGGACGGACTAACTATGGCTACACCTTC. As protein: CASSATSGRTNYGYTF.

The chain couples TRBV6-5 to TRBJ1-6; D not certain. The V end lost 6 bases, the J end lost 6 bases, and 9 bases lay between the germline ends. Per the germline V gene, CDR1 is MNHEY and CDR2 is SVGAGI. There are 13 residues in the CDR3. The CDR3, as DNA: TGTGCCAGCAGACGGGCTACTAATTCACCCCTCCACTTT. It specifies CASRRATNSPLHF.

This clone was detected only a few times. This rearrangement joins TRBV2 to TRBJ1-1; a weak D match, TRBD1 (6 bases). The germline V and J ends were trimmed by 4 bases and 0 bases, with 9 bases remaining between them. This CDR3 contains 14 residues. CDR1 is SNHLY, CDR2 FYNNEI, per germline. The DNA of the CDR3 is TGTGCCAGCAGTGTCGAGGGGGTGAACACTGAAGCTTTCTTT. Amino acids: CASSVEGVNTEAFF.

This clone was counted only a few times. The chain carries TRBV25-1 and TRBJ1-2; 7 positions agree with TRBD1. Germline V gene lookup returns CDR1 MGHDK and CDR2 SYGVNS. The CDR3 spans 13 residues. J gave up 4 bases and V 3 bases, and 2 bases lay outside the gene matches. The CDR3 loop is CASSEGQLYGYTF. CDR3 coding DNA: TGTGCCAGCAGTGAGGGACAGCTCTATGGCTACACCTTC.

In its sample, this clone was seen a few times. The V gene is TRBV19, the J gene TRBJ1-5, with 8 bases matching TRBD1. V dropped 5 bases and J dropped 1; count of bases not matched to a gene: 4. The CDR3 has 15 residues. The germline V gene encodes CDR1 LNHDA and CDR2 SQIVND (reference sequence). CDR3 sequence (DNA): TGTGCCAGTAGTGGAACAGGGGGGAGCAATCAGCCCCAGCATTTT. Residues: CASSGTGGSNQPQHF.

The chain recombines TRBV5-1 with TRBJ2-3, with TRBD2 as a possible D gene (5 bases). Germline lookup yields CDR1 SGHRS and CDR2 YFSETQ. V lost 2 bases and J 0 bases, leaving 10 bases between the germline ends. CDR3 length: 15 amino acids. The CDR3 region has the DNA TGCGCCAGCAGCTTTGAGCGGCCCAGCACAGATACGCAGTATTTT. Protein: CASSFERPSTDTQYF.

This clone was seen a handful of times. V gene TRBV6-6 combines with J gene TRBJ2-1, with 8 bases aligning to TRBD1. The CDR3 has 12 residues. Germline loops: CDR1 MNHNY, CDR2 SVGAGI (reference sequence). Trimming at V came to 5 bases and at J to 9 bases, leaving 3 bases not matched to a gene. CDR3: CASSLQGAEQFF. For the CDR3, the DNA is TGTGCCAGCAGTCTCCAGGGGGCTGAGCAGTTCTTC.

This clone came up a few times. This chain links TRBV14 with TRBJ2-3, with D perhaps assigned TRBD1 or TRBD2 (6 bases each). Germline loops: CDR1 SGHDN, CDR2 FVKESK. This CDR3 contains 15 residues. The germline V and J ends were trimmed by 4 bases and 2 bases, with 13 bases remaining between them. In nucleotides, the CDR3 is TGTGCCAGCAGCCCTATGGGGGGCATCACAGATACGCAGTATTTT. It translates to CASSPMGGITDTQYF. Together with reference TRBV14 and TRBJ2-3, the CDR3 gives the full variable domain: EAGVTQFPSHSVIEKGQTVTLRCDPISGHDNLYWYRRVMGKEIKFLLHFVKESKQDESGMPNNRFLAERTGGTYSTLKVQPAELEDSGVYFCASSPMGGITDTQYFGPGTRLTVL.

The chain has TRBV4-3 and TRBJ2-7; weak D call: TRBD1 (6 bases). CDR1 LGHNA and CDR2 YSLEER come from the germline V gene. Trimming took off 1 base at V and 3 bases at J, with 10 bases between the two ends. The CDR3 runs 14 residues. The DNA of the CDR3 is TGCGCCAGCAGCCAAGTAAAGGGGGACTACGAGCAGTACTTC. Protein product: CASSQVKGDYEQYF.

The CDR3 region has the DNA TGTGCCAGCAGTAGCTGGCTAGGGAAGGACGAGCAGTACTTC. As protein: CASSSWLGKDEQYF. The rearrangement joins TRBV2 to TRBJ2-7, with D unclear. V was trimmed by 5 bases and J by 5 bases, leaving 16 bases between them. The CDR3 spans 14 residues. Looked up from germline, CDR1 is SNHLY and CDR2 is FYNNEI.

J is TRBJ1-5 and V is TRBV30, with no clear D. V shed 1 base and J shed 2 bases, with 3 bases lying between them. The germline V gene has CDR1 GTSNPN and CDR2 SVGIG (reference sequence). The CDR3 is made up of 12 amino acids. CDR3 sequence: CAWSEGNQPQHF. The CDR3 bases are TGTGCCTGGAGTGAGGGCAATCAGCCCCAGCATTTT.

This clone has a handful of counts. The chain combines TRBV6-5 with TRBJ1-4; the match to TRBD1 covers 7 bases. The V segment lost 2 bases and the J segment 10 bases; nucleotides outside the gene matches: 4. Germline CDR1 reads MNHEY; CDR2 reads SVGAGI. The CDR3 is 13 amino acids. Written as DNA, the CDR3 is TGTGCCAGCAGTTACACCAGGGGGGGAAAACTGTTTTTT. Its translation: CASSYTRGGKLFF.

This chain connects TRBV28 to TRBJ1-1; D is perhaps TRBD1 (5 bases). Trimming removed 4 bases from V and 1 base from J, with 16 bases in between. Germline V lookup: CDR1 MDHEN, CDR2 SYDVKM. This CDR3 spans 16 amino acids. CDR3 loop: CASSSHPGRKNTEAFF. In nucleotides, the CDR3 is TGTGCCAGCAGTTCTCATCCGGGACGTAAGAACACTGAAGCTTTCTTT.

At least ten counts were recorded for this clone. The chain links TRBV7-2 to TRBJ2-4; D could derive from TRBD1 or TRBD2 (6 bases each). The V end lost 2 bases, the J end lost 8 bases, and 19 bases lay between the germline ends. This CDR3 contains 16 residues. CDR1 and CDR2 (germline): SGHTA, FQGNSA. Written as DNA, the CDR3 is TGTGCCAGCAGCTTAACCCGTAAGGGGGGCACGGACATTCAGTACTTC. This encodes CASSLTRKGGTDIQYF.